This T cell receptor (beta chain) was obtained from a study of T cells in tuberculosis. On the study more broadly: CD1B tetramers identified T cells specific for mycobacterial lipid GMM.

V lost 1 base and J 4 bases, leaving 13 bases between the germline ends. This CDR3 is 15 amino acids long. Per germline, CDR1 LGHNA and CDR2 YSLEER. Here immunoSEQ multiplex PCR was the method, and the copy in TCRdb shows in-frame clones only, minus some. Seen here are about 34,000 clones, about nine tenths observed once, and the top ten hold roughly 2.2%. The sample comprised PBMCs. The sequence was collected from a donor between 5 and 29 years old with latent tuberculosis or without tuberculosis infection. The chain is built from TRBV4-3 and TRBJ1-1, with D perhaps matching TRBD1 (5 bases). The CDR3 bases are TGCGCCAGCAGCCAAGTGGGGGGAGGGAGCACTGAAGCTTTCTTT. Translation: CASSQVGGGSTEAFF.